Listed below are T cell receptor beta chains from one sample, sequenced in a study of T cells after posttransplantation cyclophosphamide. Generated by immunoSEQ multiplex PCR, the TCRdb table keeps only in-frame clones and is missing some. The sample has about 9,700 clones; about 98% are singletons. Sequencing was performed on naive CD4+ T cells sorted from PBMCs. The receptors come from a woman in her fifties or sixties in good health, CMV-negative, and a related stem cell transplant donor. The conserved cysteine and the conserved F or W are not part of the CDR3 here. The order of the fields is V gene, J gene, CDR3 protein.

TRBV11-3	TRBJ2-1	ASSPQGTGDYNEQF
TRBV4-2	TRBJ2-2	ASSPEEGGLASAGELF
TRBV28	TRBJ2-7	ASSLTGYEQY
TRBV6-6	TRBJ1-6	ASSSGFDSYNSPLH
TRBV7-6	TRBJ1-1	ASSAKTGGSTEAF
TRBV30	TRBJ1-2	AWSIRAGANYGYT
TRBV6-6	TRBJ2-2	ASSSARDTGELF
TRBV7-6	TRBJ2-3	ASSPFPASGGLGYTDTQY
TRBV27	TRBJ1-2	ASSLQWQGAYGYT
TRBV4-2	TRBJ2-1	ASSQEPGGRNNEQF
TRBV5-1	TRBJ1-1	ASRNGVSEAF
TRBV7-2	TRBJ1-6	ASSLGGRAYNSPLH
TRBV28	TRBJ2-1	ASRQAGSEQF
TRBV7-7	TRBJ2-5	ASSLTGLAQETQY
TRBV27	TRBJ1-5	ASSLSSGRAVNQPQH
TRBV7-6	-	ASSPRQGWTYEQY
TRBV4-3	TRBJ2-3	ASSQDRAGGSDTQY
TRBV6-6	TRBJ1-2	ASRGGTGYT
TRBV15	TRBJ2-7	ATSVPGTGSYEQY
TRBV11-2	TRBJ2-1	ASSLGQSYNEQF
TRBV6-5	TRBJ1-2	ASRGGTGYT
TRBV19	TRBJ2-2	ASSRTGGVGELF